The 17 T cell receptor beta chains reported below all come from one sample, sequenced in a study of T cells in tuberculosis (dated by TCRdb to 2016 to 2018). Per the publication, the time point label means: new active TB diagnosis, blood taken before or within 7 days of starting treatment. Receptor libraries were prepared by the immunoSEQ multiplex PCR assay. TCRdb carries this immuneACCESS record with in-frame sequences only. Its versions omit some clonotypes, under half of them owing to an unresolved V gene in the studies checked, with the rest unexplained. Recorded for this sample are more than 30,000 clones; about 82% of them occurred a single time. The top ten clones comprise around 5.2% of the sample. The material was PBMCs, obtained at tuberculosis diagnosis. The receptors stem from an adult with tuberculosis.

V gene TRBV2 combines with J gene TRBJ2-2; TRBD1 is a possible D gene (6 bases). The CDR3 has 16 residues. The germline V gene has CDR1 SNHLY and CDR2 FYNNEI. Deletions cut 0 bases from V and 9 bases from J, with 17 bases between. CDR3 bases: TGTGCCAGCAGTGAAGCGGGCAGGGGCGGCGTCCGGGAGCTGTTTTTT. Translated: CASSEAGRGGVRELFF.

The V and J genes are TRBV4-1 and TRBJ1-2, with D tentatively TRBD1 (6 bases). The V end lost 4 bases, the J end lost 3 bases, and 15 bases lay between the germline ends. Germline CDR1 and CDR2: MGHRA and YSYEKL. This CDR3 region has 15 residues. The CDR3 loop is CASSPTGRDDYGYTF. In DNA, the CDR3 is TGCGCCAGCAGCCCGACAGGACGGGACGACTATGGCTACACCTTC.

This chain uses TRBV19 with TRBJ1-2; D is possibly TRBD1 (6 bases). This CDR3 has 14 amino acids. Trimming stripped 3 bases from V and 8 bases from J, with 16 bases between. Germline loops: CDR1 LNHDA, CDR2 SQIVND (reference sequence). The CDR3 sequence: CASSIVPGVTGYTF. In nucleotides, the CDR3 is TGTGCCAGTAGTATCGTCCCAGGGGTTACAGGCTACACCTTC.

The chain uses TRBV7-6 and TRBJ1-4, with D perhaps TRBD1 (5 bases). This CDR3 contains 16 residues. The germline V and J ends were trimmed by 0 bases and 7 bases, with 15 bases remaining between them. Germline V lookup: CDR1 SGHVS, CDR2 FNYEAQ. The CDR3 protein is CASSLATGSRVEKLFF. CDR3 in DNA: TGTGCCAGCAGCTTAGCTACAGGCTCCCGGGTTGAAAAACTGTTTTTT.

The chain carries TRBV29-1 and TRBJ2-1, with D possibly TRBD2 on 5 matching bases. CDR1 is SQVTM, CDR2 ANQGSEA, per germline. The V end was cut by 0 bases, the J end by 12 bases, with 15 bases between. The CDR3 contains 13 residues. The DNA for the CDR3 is TGCAGCGTTGAAGAAACTCTGGGCCGGGGGCAGTTCTTC. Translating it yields CSVEETLGRGQFF.

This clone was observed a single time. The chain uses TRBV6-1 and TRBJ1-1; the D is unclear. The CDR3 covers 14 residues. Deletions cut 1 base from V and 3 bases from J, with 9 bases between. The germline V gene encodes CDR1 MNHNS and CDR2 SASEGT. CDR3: CASSEVTADTEAFF. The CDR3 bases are TGTGCCAGCAGTGAAGTAACAGCAGACACTGAAGCTTTCTTT.

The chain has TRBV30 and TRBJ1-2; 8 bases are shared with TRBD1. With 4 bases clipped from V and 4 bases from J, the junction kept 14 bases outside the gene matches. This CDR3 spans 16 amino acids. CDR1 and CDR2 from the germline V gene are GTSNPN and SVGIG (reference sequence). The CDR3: CAWTSKDDRGGYGYTF. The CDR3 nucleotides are TGTGCCTGGACATCTAAAGACGACAGGGGAGGCTATGGCTACACCTTC.

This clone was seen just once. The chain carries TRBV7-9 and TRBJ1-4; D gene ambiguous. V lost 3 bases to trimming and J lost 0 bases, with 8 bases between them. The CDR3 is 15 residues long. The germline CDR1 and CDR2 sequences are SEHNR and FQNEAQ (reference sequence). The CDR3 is CASSFIAATNEKLFF. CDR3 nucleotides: TGTGCCAGCAGCTTTATTGCAGCAACTAATGAAAAACTGTTTTTT.

Here the CDR3 reads CATSSRGDSGANVLTF. DNA for the CDR3: TGTGCCACCAGCAGTCGAGGAGACTCTGGGGCCAACGTCCTGACTTTC. V is TRBV15 and J is TRBJ2-6, with D uncertain. Between the trimmed V and J ends, which lost 3 bases and 0 bases, there was a span of 9 bases. Germline lookup yields CDR1 LNHNV and CDR2 YYDKDF (reference sequence). This CDR3 spans 16 amino acids.

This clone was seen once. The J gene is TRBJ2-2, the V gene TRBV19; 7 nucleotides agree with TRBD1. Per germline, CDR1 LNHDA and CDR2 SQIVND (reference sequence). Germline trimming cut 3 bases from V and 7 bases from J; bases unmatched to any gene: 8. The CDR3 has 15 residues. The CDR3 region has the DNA TGTGCCAGTAGTATTTTCGGACAGGTTATCGGGGAGCTGTTTTTT. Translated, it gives CASSIFGQVIGELFF.

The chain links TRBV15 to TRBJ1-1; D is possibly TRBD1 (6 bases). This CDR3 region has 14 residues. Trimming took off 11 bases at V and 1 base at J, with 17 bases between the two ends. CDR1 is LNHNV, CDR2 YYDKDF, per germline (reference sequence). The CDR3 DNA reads TGTGCCTCTTCCCAGACAGGAAAGAACACTGAAGCTTTCTTT. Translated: CASSQTGKNTEAFF.

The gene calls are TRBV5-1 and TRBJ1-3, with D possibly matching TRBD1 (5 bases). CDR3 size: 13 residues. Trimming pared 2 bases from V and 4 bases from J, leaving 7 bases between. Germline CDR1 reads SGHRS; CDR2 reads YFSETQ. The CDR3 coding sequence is TGCGCCAGCAGCTTTAGGGGAGGAAACACCATATATTTT. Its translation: CASSFRGGNTIYF.

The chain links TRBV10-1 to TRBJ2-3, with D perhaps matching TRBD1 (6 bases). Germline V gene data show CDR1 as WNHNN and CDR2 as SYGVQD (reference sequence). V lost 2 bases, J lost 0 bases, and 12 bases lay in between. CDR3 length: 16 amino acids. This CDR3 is CASSEPRDTSTDTQYF. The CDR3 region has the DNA TGCGCCAGCAGTGAGCCCCGGGACACCAGCACAGATACGCAGTATTTT.

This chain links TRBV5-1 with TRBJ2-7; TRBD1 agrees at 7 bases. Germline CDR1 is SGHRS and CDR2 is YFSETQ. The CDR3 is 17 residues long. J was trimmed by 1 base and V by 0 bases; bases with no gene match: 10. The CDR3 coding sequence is TGCGCCAGCAGCTTGGCCAAGCAAGGGGGCACTTCCTACGAGCAGTACTTC. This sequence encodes CASSLAKQGGTSYEQYF.

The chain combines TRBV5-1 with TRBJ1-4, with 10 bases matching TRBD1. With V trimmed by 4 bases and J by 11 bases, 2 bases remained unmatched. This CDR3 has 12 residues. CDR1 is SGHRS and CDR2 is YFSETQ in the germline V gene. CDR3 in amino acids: CASSVDRGKLFF. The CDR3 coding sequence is TGCGCCAGCAGCGTGGACAGGGGGAAACTGTTTTTT.

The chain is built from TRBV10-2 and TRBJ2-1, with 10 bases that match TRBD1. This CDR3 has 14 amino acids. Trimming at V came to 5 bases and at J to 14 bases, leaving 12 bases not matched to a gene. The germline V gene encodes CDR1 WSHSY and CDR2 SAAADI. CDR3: CASSPGTGVGHEFF. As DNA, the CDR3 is TGCGCCAGCAGTCCCGGGACAGGGGTCGGGCATGAGTTCTTC.

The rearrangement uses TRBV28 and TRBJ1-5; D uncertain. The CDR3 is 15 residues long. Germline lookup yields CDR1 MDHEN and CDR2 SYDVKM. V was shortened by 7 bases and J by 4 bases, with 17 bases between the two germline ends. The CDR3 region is CASTQFRERNQPQHF. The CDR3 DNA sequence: TGTGCCAGCACCCAATTCCGGGAGAGGAATCAGCCCCAGCATTTT.